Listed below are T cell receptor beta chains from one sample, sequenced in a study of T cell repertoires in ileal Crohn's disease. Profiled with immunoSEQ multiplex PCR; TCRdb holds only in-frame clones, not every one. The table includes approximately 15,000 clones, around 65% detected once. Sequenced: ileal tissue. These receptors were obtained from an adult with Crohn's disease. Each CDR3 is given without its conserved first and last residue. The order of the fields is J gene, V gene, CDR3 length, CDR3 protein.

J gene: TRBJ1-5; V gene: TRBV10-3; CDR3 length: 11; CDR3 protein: AISWSGDQPQH
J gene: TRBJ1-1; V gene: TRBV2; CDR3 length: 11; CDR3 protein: ASSENARGQAF
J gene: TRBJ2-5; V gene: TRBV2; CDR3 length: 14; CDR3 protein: ASSHASGGASETQY
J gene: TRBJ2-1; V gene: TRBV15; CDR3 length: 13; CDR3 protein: ATSRVNEGGNEQF
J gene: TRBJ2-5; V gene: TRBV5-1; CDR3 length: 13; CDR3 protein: ASSFLLAGGETQY
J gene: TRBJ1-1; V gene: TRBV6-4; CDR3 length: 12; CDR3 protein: ASRPDRLGTEAF
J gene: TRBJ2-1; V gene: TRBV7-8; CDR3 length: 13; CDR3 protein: ASRRAGGLHNEQF
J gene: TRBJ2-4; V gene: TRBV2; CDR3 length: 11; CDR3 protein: ASRDAGVGIQY
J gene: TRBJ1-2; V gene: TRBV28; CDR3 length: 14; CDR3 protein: ASNPLSRATGGGYT
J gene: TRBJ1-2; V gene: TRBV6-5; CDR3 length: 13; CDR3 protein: ASSYRTGVKGGYT
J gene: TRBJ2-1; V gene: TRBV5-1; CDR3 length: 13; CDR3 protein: ASSLEGQLYNEQF
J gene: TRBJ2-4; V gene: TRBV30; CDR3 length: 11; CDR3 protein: AWSPGTADIQY
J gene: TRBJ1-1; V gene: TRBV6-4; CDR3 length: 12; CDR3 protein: ASREDRVGPEAF
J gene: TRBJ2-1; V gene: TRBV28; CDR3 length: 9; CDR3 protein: ASSGNRDQF
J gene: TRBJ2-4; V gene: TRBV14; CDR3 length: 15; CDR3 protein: ASSPPGLAGGKNIQY
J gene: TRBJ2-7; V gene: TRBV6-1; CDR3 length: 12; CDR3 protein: ASSRTYPTYEQY
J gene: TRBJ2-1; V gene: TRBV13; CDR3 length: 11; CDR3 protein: ASSPPQGYEQF
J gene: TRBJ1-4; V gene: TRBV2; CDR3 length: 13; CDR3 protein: ASSGSGQANEKLF
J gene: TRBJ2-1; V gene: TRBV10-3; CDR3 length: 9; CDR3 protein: AITRSGEQF
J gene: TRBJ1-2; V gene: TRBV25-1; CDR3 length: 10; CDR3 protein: ASSTSRYGYT
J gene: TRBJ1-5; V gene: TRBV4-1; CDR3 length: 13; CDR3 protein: ASSQDGSPNQPQH
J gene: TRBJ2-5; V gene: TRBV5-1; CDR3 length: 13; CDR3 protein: ASSLTGTSGETQY
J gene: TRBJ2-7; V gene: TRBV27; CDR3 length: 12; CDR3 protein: ASSPGLADYEQY
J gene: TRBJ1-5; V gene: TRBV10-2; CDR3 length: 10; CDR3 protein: ASSATAGPQH
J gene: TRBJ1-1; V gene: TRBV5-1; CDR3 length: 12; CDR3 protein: ASSPGDMGREAF
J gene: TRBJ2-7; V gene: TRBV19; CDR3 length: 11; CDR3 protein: ASSKAGGDEQY
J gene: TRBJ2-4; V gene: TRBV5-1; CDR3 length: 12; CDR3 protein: ASSGRQGQDIQY
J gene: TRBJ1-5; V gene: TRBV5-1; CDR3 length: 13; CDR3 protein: ASSPSGGLNQPQH
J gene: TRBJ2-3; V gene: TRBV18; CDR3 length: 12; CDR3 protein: ASSPTGRTDTQY